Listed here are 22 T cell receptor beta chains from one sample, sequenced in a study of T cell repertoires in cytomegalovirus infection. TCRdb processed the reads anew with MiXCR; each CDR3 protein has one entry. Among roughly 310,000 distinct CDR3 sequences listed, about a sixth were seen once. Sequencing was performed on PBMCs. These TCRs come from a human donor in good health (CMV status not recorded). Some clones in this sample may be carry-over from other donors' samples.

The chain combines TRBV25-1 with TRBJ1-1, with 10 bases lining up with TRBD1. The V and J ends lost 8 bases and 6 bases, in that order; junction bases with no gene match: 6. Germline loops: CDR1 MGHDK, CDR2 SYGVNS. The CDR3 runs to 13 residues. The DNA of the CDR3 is TGTGCCAGCTCCTCAGACAGGGGGCCTGAAGCTTTCTTT. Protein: CASSSDRGPEAFF.

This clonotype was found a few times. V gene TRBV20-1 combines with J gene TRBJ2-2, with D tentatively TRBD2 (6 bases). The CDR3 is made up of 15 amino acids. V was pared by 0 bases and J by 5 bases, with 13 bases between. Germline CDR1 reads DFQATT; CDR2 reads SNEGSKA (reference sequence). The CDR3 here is CSARDRRGNTGELFF. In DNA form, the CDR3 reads TGCAGTGCTAGAGATCGGAGGGGAAATACCGGGGAGCTGTTTTTT.

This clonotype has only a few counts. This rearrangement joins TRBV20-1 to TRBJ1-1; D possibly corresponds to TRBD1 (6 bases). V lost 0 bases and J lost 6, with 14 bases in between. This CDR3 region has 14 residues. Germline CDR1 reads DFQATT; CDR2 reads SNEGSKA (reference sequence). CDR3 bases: TGCAGTGCTAGAGATGCGGGGGGCGCAGCTGAAGCTTTCTTT. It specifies CSARDAGGAAEAFF.

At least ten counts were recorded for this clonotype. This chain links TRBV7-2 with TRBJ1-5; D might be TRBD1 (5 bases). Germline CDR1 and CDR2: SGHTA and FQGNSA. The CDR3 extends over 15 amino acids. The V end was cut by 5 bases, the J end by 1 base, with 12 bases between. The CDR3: CASSRITGSNQPQHF. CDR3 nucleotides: TGTGCCAGCAGCCGGATCACAGGAAGCAATCAGCCCCAGCATTTT.

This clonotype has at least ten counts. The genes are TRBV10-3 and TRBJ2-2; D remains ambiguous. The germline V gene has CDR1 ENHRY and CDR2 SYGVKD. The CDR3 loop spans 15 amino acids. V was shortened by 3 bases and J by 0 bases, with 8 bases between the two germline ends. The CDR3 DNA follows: TGTGCCATCAGTGAAAAGGATGCGAACACCGGGGAGCTGTTTTTT. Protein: CAISEKDANTGELFF.

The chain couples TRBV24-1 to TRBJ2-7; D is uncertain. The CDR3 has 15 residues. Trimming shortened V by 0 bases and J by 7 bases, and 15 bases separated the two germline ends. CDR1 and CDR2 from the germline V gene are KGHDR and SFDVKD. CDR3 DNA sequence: TGTGCCACCAGTGATTTGGACGCGGTGGAGTGTGAGCAGTACTTC. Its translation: CATSDLDAVECEQYF.

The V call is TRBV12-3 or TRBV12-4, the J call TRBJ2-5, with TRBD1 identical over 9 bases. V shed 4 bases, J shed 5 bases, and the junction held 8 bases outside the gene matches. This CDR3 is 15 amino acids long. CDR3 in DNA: TGTGCCAGCAGTTCGCGGGACAGGGTCGGGGAGACCCAGTACTTC. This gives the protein CASSSRDRVGETQYF.

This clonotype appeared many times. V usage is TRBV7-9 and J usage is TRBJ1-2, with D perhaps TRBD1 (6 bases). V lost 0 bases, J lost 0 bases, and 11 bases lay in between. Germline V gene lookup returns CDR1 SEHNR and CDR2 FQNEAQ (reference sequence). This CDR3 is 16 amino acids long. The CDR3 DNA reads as TGTGCCAGCAGCTTAGCGCTTACAGGGTCTAACTATGGCTACACCTTC. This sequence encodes CASSLALTGSNYGYTF.

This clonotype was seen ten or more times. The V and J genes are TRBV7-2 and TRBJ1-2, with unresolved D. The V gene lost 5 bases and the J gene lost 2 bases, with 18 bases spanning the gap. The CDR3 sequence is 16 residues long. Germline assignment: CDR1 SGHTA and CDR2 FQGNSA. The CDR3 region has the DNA TGTGCCAGCAGCCCTTCGGTGCTGGGCTCGAACTATGGCTACACCTTC. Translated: CASSPSVLGSNYGYTF.

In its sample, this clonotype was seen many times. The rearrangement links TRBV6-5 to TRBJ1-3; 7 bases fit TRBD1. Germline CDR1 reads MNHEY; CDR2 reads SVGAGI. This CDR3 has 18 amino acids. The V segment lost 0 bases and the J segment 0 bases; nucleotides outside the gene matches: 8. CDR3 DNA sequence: TGTGCCAGCAGTTACTCGAGGGACAGCAGTCACTCTGGAAACACCATATATTTT. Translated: CASSYSRDSSHSGNTIYF.

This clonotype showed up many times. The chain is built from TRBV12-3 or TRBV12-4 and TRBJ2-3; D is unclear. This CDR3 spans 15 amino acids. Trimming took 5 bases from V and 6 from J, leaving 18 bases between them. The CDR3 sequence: CASSHLDSLVDTQYF. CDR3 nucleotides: TGTGCCAGCAGTCACCTCGATTCTTTGGTGGATACGCAGTATTTT.

Here the CDR3 DNA reads TGTGCCAGCAGTTCTAGGGGTCGCTCTCTCCATGGCTACACCTTC. The encoded protein is CASSSRGRSLHGYTF. This chain connects TRBV12-3 or TRBV12-4 to TRBJ1-2, with D perhaps TRBD1 (5 bases). Trimming removed 4 bases at V and 6 bases at J, with 18 bases between. The CDR3 extends over 15 amino acids.

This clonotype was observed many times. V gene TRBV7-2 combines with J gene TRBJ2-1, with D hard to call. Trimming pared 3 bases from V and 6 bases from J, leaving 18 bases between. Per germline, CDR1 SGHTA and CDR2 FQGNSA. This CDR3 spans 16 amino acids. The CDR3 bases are TGTGCCAGCAGCTTGATAGCAGGCACTGGGTCCAATGAGCAGTTCTTC. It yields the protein CASSLIAGTGSNEQFF. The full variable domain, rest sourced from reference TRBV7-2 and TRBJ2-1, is GAGVSQSPSNKVTEKGKDVELRCDPISGHTALYWYRQSLGQGLEFLIYFQGNSAPDKSGLPSDRFSAERTGGSVSTLTIQRTQQEDSAVYLCASSLIAGTGSNEQFFGPGTRLTVL.

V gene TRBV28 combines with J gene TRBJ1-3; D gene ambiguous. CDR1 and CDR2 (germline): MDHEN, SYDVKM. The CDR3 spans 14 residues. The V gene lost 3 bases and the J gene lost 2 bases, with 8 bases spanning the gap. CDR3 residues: CASSFGSAGNTIYF. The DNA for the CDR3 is TGTGCCAGCAGTTTTGGCAGTGCTGGAAACACCATATATTTT.

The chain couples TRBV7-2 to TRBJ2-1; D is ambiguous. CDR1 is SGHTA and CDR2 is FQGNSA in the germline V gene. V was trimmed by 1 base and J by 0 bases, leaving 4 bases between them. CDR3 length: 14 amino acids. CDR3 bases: TGTGCCAGCAGCTTAGATGCCTCCTACAATGAGCAGTTCTTC. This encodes CASSLDASYNEQFF.

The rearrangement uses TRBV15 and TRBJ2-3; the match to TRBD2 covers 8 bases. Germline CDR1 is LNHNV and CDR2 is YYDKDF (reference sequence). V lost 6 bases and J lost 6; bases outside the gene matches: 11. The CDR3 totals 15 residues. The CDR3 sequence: CATSSTGGVVDTQYF. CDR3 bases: TGTGCCACCAGTTCTACGGGGGGGGTGGTGGATACGCAGTATTTT.

CDR3 DNA sequence: TGCAGTGCTAGAGATCAGACTAGCGGGGGGGACGGTGAGCAGTTCTTC. Translating it yields CSARDQTSGGDGEQFF. The rearrangement uses TRBV20-1 and TRBJ2-1; 14 bases fit TRBD2. Germline V gene data show CDR1 as DFQATT and CDR2 as SNEGSKA (reference sequence). With 0 bases clipped from V and 9 bases from J, the junction kept 7 bases outside the gene matches. The CDR3 covers 16 residues.

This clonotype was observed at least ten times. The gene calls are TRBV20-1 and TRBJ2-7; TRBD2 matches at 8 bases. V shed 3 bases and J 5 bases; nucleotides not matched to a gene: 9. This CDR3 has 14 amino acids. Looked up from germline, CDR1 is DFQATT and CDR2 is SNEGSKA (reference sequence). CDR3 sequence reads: CSARFPSGYDEQYF. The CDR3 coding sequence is TGCAGTGCTAGGTTTCCTAGCGGGTACGACGAGCAGTACTTC.

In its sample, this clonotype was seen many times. As DNA, the CDR3 is TGTGCCAGCAGCTCGCTAGCCCAAGAGACCCAGTACTTC. Translating it yields CASSSLAQETQYF. V usage is TRBV7-2 and J usage is TRBJ2-5, with D perhaps matching TRBD2 (5 bases). Germline V gene data show CDR1 as SGHTA and CDR2 as FQGNSA. This CDR3 has 13 amino acids. V gave up 4 bases and J gave up 1 base, with 7 bases separating them.

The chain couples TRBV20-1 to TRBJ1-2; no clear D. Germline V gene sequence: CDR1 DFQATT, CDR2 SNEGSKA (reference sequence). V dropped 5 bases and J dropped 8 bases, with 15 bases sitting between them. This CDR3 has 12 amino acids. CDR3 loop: CSASGLPGGYTF. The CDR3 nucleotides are TGCAGTGCTTCAGGACTCCCTGGGGGCTACACCTTC.

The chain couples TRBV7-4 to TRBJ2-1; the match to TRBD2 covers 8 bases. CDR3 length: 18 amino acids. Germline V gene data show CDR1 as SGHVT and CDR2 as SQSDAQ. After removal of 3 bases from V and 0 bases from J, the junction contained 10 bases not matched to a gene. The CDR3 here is CASSFPRGGISSYNEQFF. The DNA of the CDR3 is TGTGCCAGCAGCTTCCCTCGGGGGGGGATTAGCTCCTACAATGAGCAGTTCTTC.

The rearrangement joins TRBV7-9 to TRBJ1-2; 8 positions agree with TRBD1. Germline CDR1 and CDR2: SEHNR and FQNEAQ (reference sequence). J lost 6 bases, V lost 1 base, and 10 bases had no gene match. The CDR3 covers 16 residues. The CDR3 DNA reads TGTGCCAGCAGCTTAGAGGTTGCAGGGGGCGGACATGGCTACACCTTC. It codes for CASSLEVAGGGHGYTF.